This T cell receptor (beta chain) was recovered during a study of blood T cell repertoires in COVID-19 (dated by TCRdb to 2020 to 2021). In terms of the full investigation: ImmuneRACE Cohort 3 recovered participants were defined by two consecutive negative NP/OP PCR tests, healthcare professional clearance, or symptom resolution. The material from the prospective study consisted of cDNA or gDNA derived from T cells, B-cell-depleted T cells, or PBMCs. Collaborator samples came from the United States, Italy and Spain and covered acute and convalescent phases of COVID-19. Where available, HLA class I and class II types were obtained from metadata supplied by the sample provider rather than from assay-based typing. Samples came from the ongoing ImmuneRACE study (first 160 participants) plus 1,254 subjects from 6 global collaborators. Nearly every sample came with metadata listing a de-identified subject ID, COVID-19 status, age in years and sex. The repertoires were released in a freely available public database intended as a resource for research on the immune response to SARS-CoV-2. The dataset comprised deeply sampled blood TCRbeta repertoires from subjects exposed to, actively infected with, or recovered from COVID-19.

The immunoSEQ Assay, a bias-controlled multiplex PCR, was used to amplify TCRbeta CDR3 regions from genomic DNA. On the study's bioinformatics: Nucleated cell counts per sample were estimated from amplification of reference gene primers within the assay. Sequence reads were collapsed and filtered to measure the absolute abundance of every unique TCRbeta CDR3 rearrangement. For each sample, productive Simpson clonality was calculated as the square root of Simpson's diversity index across productive rearrangements. Imported from immuneACCESS, the table was reduced by TCRdb to in-frame sequences with V and J called. These copies leave out some clones; in studies compared against another copy, an unresolved V gene accounts for under half, and the cause of the remainder is not known. The V and J calls and clone size were taken over from that table, and D and trimming were inferred from the DNA. The table for this sample lists around 290,000 clones; approximately 90% of them were counted only once. The ten most abundant clones make up around 2% of the sample.

Broad study findings and their caveats: Clinical and demographic metadata were provided uncurated, with the amount varying by source and participant.

V is pruned by 4 bases and J by 6 bases, leaving 10 bases of the junction without a gene match. The CDR3 sequence holds 16 residues, the cysteine and phenylalanine included. Of the read, only the CDR3 DNA is kept; its 48 bases are in frame from base 1. CDR1 and CDR2, per the germline V gene, are MGHRA and YSYEKL. To note about this clone: No antigen is known for it. No base-level quality is on record; no much larger clone is a single base apart.

Participants in the prospective study were enrolled through a virtual design, were aged about 18 to 100 years, and lived in under 25 United States geographic areas. Cohort assignment in the prospective study relied on participant-reported clinical history from a screening survey and a study questionnaire. Mobile phlebotomists in the prospective study collected whole blood, serum and a nasopharyngeal or oropharyngeal swab from every participant. Additional blood draws and questionnaires over an approximately 2-month period could optionally be provided by prospective study participants. Prospective study blood samples were shipped either frozen or at room temperature before DNA extraction.

The V and J genes are TRBV4-1 and TRBJ1-5, with 9 central nucleotides matching TRBD1. Specimen: PBMCs or T cells enriched from blood (not recorded which). This clonotype was obtained from a woman aged 60-70 years in a cohort exposed to, infected with or recovered from COVID-19 (not recorded which). In nucleotide form, the sequence is TGCGCCAGCAGCCCCACCAAGGGACAGGGAAGTCAGCCCCAGCATTTT. It translates as CASSPTKGQGSQPQHF.